This paragraph covers one TCR beta chain sequence. Its antigen is still unknown. This record belongs to a study of vaccination and CD4 T cells after COVID-19. Cultured CD4+ T-cell DNA underwent Oncomine TCR Beta short-read sequencing. After culture, CD4+ T cells served as the source for genomic DNA extraction. TCRdb itself ran the PCR reads through MiXCR, one entry per CDR3 protein. This table has fewer than 9,500 distinct CDR3 sequences, less than 35% appearing once. Treatment defined: approximately 9-day PBMC culture with coronavirus spike peptide pools or control peptides (ViraFEST assay). According to the study, CD4+ T cells from the unexposed donor were gathered ahead of the COVID-19 pandemic (2011-2018). The sequence was collected from a human donor in good health. Sequencing input: CD4+ T cells from blood, cultured in vitro.

CDR3 bases: TGTGCCAGCAGCTTAGGCCCGACTAGCGACCAGTACTTC. This gives the protein CASSLGPTSDQYF. The chain joins TRBV7-2 to TRBJ2-5, with 8 bases matching TRBD2. Per the germline V gene, CDR1 is SGHTA and CDR2 is FQGNSA. The CDR3 loop spans 13 amino acids. The ends lost 1 base at V and 10 bases at J; junction bases unmatched: 5.